This T cell receptor beta chain was observed in a study of response to subunit inactivated influenza vaccine (dated by TCRdb to the late 2010s). A note on the overall study: Deep quantitative T cell receptor repertoire profiling was used in the study to track responses to a trivalent subunit inactivated influenza vaccine. What the authors observed across the whole study: The authors suggested that each seasonal influenza vaccination may recruit only a limited number of new T cells.

Note on this clonotype: Its recognized antigen is unknown. Base qualities are not recorded, but no much larger clone differs from it by a single base.

V loses 6 bases, J loses 0 bases, and the germline ends lie 12 bases apart. Based on the germline V gene (reference sequence), the CDR1 and CDR2 sequences are DFQATT and SNEGSKA. From its cysteine to its phenylalanine, the CDR3 spans 15 amino acids. Just CDR3 DNA is preserved here, 45 bases in frame from base 1. The protocol used for the library was RT-PCR. Sequencer: Illumina HiSeq 2500. Using fastp trimming at Q25 and MiXCR clonotype assembly, TCRdb reanalyzed the public sequencing data and kept in-frame beta chains. Records with the same CDR3 protein are collapsed into one entry carrying the most frequent genes and DNA. Present in this sample are over 750,000 distinct CDR3 sequences, less than 25% of which were seen just once. The top ten clones comprise roughly 10% of the sample.

The sequence links TRBV20-1 to TRBJ2-6, and possibly TRBD2, on 5 matching bases. This receptor was taken from a man in his fifties or sixties who received an inactivated influenza vaccine. Donor details come from another sample of the same person, matched by shared clones. Source: PBMCs from blood, taken more than 4 days after vaccination. The CDR3 reads CSAQLSGSGANVLTF. In nucleotides, the sequence is TGCAGTGCGCAACTAAGCGGCTCTGGGGCCAACGTCCTGACTTTC.